Below, 29 T cell receptor beta chains from the same sample are listed, as sequenced in a study of blood T cell repertoires in COVID-19. Data came from immunoSEQ multiplex PCR; TCRdb stores just in-frame clones and leaves some out. The sample holds roughly 71,000 clones, roughly 85% seen once. Sequenced: peripheral blood. All receptors come from a man aged 50-60 years with acute or convalescent COVID-19.

The J gene is TRBJ2-7, the V gene TRBV5-1, with D perhaps TRBD1 (6 bases). The CDR3 extends over 13 amino acids. Germline V CDR1 and CDR2: SGHRS, YFSETQ. V was shortened by 4 bases and J by 3 bases, with 11 bases between the two germline ends. The CDR3 DNA reads as TGCGCCAGCAGCACCCTACAGGGCTACGAGCAGTACTTC. Translated, it gives CASSTLQGYEQYF.

This clone has just a few counts. This chain uses TRBV2 with TRBJ2-3; a possible D gene is TRBD2 (5 bases). CDR1 and CDR2 from the germline V gene are SNHLY and FYNNEI. The V end lost 7 bases, the J end lost 1 base, and 15 bases lay between the germline ends. The CDR3 has 15 residues. Here the CDR3 DNA reads TGTGCCAGCACCTTACTAGTCTCTCGCACAGATACGCAGTATTTT. Its translation: CASTLLVSRTDTQYF.

The chain carries TRBV7-9 and TRBJ1-2; TRBD1 is a possible D gene (5 bases). CDR1 is SEHNR and CDR2 is FQNEAQ in the germline V gene (reference sequence). The germline V and J ends were trimmed by 1 base and 8 bases, with 11 bases remaining between them. The CDR3 has 13 amino acids. CDR3 sequence reads: CASSLGTGVGYTF. In DNA, the CDR3 is TGTGCCAGCAGCTTAGGGACGGGGGTCGGCTACACCTTC. The complete variable domain, with remaining parts taken from reference TRBV7-9 and TRBJ1-2, reads DTGVSQNPRHKITKRGQNVTFRCDPISEHNRLYWYRQTLGQGPEFLTYFQNEAQLEKSRLLSDRFSAERPKGSFSTLEIQRTEQGDSAMYLCASSLGTGVGYTFGSGTRLTVV.

This clone was counted a few times. Other DNA sequences in this sample translate to the same CDR3. This chain links TRBV2 with TRBJ1-6, with a tentative D call TRBD1 (5 bases). The V end lost 1 base, the J end lost 6 bases, and 7 bases lay between the germline ends. The CDR3 runs to 14 residues. CDR1 SNHLY and CDR2 FYNNEI come from the germline V gene. For the CDR3, the DNA is TGTGCCAGCAGTGAAGGCAGGGTTAATTCACCCCTCCACTTT. Translated, it gives CASSEGRVNSPLHF.

The CDR3 is CASSMDGGASGELFF. For the CDR3, the DNA is TGTGCCAGTAGTATGGACGGGGGGGCCTCCGGGGAGCTGTTTTTT. The chain couples TRBV19 to TRBJ2-2; 8 bases map to TRBD2. Germline V gene lookup returns CDR1 LNHDA and CDR2 SQIVND (reference sequence). J lost 6 bases, V lost 3 bases, and 6 bases had no gene match. The CDR3 has 15 amino acids.

This clone has more than one count but fewer than ten. The V gene is TRBV18, the J gene TRBJ2-7; TRBD1 matches at 8 bases. Germline-derived CDR1 and CDR2 are KGHSH and LQKENI. J was trimmed by 3 bases and V by 3 bases; bases with no gene match: 10. This CDR3 comprises 16 residues. CDR3 in amino acids: CASSPDRAIRNYEQYF. The CDR3 region has the DNA TGTGCCAGCTCACCGGACAGGGCAATCCGTAACTACGAGCAGTACTTC.

The CDR3 DNA sequence: TGTGCCAGCAGTGAACGCGGACTAGTCGTATATACGCAGTATTTT. As protein: CASSERGLVVYTQYF. J is TRBJ2-3 and V is TRBV6-1, with 7 bases matching TRBD2. Trimming at V came to 2 bases and at J to 7 bases, leaving 9 bases not matched to a gene. The CDR3 consists of 15 residues. Germline V lookup: CDR1 MNHNS, CDR2 SASEGT.

This clone has just a few counts. This chain connects TRBV11-3 to TRBJ1-4; D is undetermined. In germline, CDR1 is SGHNT, CDR2 YENEEA. The CDR3 totals 14 residues. V lost 7 bases and J 0 bases, leaving 9 bases between the germline ends. As DNA, the CDR3 is TGTGCCAGCAAACCTACAGCAACTAATGAAAAACTGTTTTTT. It codes for CASKPTATNEKLFF.

This clone occurred a few times. This chain connects TRBV4-1 to TRBJ1-6; D might be TRBD1 (5 bases). This CDR3 contains 15 residues. In germline, CDR1 is MGHRA, CDR2 YSYEKL. With 3 bases removed from V and 8 bases from J, the gap between germline ends came to 14 bases. Here the CDR3 reads CASSQIGTGDSPLHF. In nucleotides, the CDR3 is TGCGCCAGCAGCCAGATAGGGACGGGAGATTCACCCCTCCACTTT.

Comments on this clone: The same CDR3 arises from other DNA sequences in this sample as well. V gene TRBV3-1 (or the pseudogene TRBV3-2) combines with J gene TRBJ1-5; the D is unclear. The germline V gene has CDR1 LGHDT and CDR2 YNNKEL (reference sequence). Deletions cut 0 bases from V and 2 bases from J, with 11 bases between. This CDR3 has 16 residues. In nucleotides, the CDR3 is TGTGCCAGCAGCCAAGATAGTGGCGGGGGCAATCAGCCCCAGCATTTT. Residues: CASSQDSGGGNQPQHF.

This clone was detected only a few times. This chain connects TRBV28 to TRBJ2-7, with 9 nucleotides matching TRBD1. Germline V gene data show CDR1 as MDHEN and CDR2 as SYDVKM. The CDR3 loop spans 13 amino acids. V lost 5 bases and J lost 12; bases outside the gene matches: 11. The CDR3 here is CASSPPRDRVPYF. DNA of the CDR3: TGTGCCAGCAGTCCCCCCCGGGACAGGGTGCCGTACTTC.

V gene TRBV12-3 or TRBV12-4 combines with J gene TRBJ1-5, with 10 nucleotides matching TRBD1. The ends lost 6 bases at V and 6 bases at J; junction bases unmatched: 2. The CDR3 runs 13 residues. CDR3 in amino acids: CASSRDRGQPQHF. DNA of the CDR3: TGTGCCAGCAGCCGGGACAGGGGTCAGCCCCAGCATTTT.

This chain uses TRBV5-1 with TRBJ2-5; possibly TRBD2 for D (6 bases). The CDR3 has 13 residues. Germline V lookup: CDR1 SGHRS, CDR2 YFSETQ. V lost 5 bases to trimming and J lost 3 bases, with 11 bases between them. The chain's CDR3 is CASRTGGEETQYF. CDR3 DNA sequence: TGCGCCAGCAGGACCGGGGGTGAAGAGACCCAGTACTTC.

The chain combines TRBV15 with TRBJ1-2, with D hard to call. Looked up from germline, CDR1 is LNHNV and CDR2 is YYDKDF (reference sequence). V lost 0 bases and J 0 bases, leaving 11 bases between the germline ends. This CDR3 contains 16 residues. DNA for the CDR3: TGTGCCACCAGCAGAGATTTCCAGACTGCTAACTATGGCTACACCTTC. It encodes CATSRDFQTANYGYTF.

This clone was counted a single time. The chain is built from TRBV6-5 and TRBJ1-1; no definite D call. The CDR3 has 13 amino acids. With 3 bases removed from V and 3 bases from J, the gap between germline ends came to 8 bases. Germline loops: CDR1 MNHEY, CDR2 SVGAGI. The CDR3 sequence is CASSYMRDTEAFF. CDR3 in DNA: TGTGCCAGCAGTTATATGAGGGACACTGAAGCTTTCTTT.

CDR3 sequence (DNA): TGTGCCAGCGCAATTCCACGGCCAGGCGGCACAGATACGCAGTATTTT. This gives the protein CASAIPRPGGTDTQYF. This chain connects TRBV7-8 to TRBJ2-3; no clear D gene. The CDR3 length is 16 residues. Germline V CDR1 and CDR2: SGHVS, FQNEAQ. V dropped 8 bases and J dropped 1 base, with 19 bases sitting between them.

The V call is TRBV2, the J call TRBJ1-6, with D possibly matching TRBD1 (5 bases). CDR1 SNHLY and CDR2 FYNNEI come from the germline V gene. Trimming shortened V by 8 bases and J by 9 bases, and 17 bases separated the two germline ends. This CDR3 comprises 14 residues. The CDR3 here is CASAERGSGSPLHF. For the CDR3, the DNA is TGTGCCAGCGCCGAAAGGGGTTCAGGTTCACCCCTCCACTTT. The entire variable domain, with the rest obtained from reference TRBV2 and TRBJ1-6, is as follows: EPEVTQTPSHQVTQMGQEVILRCVPISNHLYFYWYRQILGQKVEFLVSFYNNEISEKSEIFDDQFSVERPDGSNFTLKIRSTKLEDSAMYFCASAERGSGSPLHFGNGTRLTVT.

This clone occurred a few times. The chain is built from TRBV3-1 (or the pseudogene TRBV3-2) and TRBJ1-2; D call uncertain. This CDR3 spans 13 amino acids. V was clipped by 4 bases and J by 3 bases, with 9 bases between them. The germline gives CDR1 LGHDT, CDR2 YNNKEL (reference sequence). The CDR3 sequence is CASSPGEDYGYTF. In DNA, the CDR3 is TGTGCCAGCAGCCCCGGGGAAGACTATGGCTACACCTTC.

The V and J genes are TRBV5-1 and TRBJ2-1; 8 nucleotides align to TRBD2. The ends lost 1 base at V and 7 bases at J; junction bases unmatched: 4. Germline V gives CDR1 SGHRS, CDR2 YFSETQ. The CDR3 consists of 14 residues. CDR3 DNA sequence: TGCGCCAGCAGCTTGTGGCGGGGGGAGAATGAGCAGTTCTTC. The encoded protein is CASSLWRGENEQFF.

The rearrangement uses TRBV12-3 or TRBV12-4 and TRBJ2-3, with unresolved D. The germline V and J ends were trimmed by 3 bases and 4 bases, with 5 bases remaining between them. The CDR3 totals 12 residues. CDR3 residues: CASSFQSDTQYF. Here the CDR3 DNA reads TGTGCCAGCAGTTTTCAGTCAGATACGCAGTATTTT.

The rearrangement joins TRBV11-2 to TRBJ2-5; 9 bases map to TRBD2. J gave up 1 base and V 5 bases, and 11 bases lay outside the gene matches. The CDR3 totals 17 residues. CDR1 is SGHAT, CDR2 FQNNGV, per germline. The CDR3, as DNA: TGTGCCAGCAGCCTCCAATCCGGGACTAGCTTCCAAGAGACCCAGTACTTC. This codes for CASSLQSGTSFQETQYF.

On this clone itself: At one boundary the junction diverges from the germline segment, which might be a read error. The rearrangement links TRBV5-6 to TRBJ2-3; D is possibly TRBD1 (6 bases). The CDR3 extends over 15 amino acids. In germline, CDR1 is SGHDT, CDR2 YYEEEE. The CDR3 sequence is CASSLYLKPDRWTVF. CDR3 DNA: TGTGCCAGCAGCTTGTACCTAAAACCTGACAGGTGGACGGTATTT.

The CDR3 DNA reads TGTGCCAGTAGTAGGGACAGGGACAACACAGATACGCAGTATTTT. Its translation is CASSRDRDNTDTQYF. The genes are TRBV19 and TRBJ2-3; 9 bases are shared with TRBD1. Trimming took 4 bases from V and 2 from J; bases not matched to a gene: 4. From germline, CDR1 is LNHDA and CDR2 SQIVND (reference sequence). This CDR3 has 15 residues.

This chain connects TRBV3-1 (or the pseudogene TRBV3-2) to TRBJ2-5, with 10 positions matching TRBD1. The CDR3 runs 15 residues. V was clipped by 3 bases and J by 4 bases; unmatched bases: 5. The germline V gene has CDR1 LGHDT and CDR2 YNNKEL (reference sequence). The CDR3: CASSQGQGKGETQYF. The CDR3 coding sequence is TGTGCCAGCAGCCAGGGACAGGGGAAAGGAGAGACCCAGTACTTC.

This chain joins TRBV2 and TRBJ1-1; possibly TRBD1 for D (6 bases). The V end was cut by 5 bases, the J end by 5 bases, with 15 bases between. The CDR3 covers 14 residues. The germline V gene has CDR1 SNHLY and CDR2 FYNNEI. CDR3 in amino acids: CASSTGLRGTEAFF. DNA of the CDR3: TGTGCCAGCAGTACAGGGCTAAGGGGGACTGAAGCTTTCTTT.

As DNA, the CDR3 is TGTGCCAGAAGCTGGGACAGGGGGAGGTACGAGCAGTACTTC. Its protein is CARSWDRGRYEQYF. V and J are TRBV5-3 and TRBJ2-7; 11 bases align to TRBD1. TRBV5-3 is an ORF; its function is uncertain. V shed 3 bases and J 4 bases; nucleotides not matched to a gene: 3. The length of the CDR3 is 14 residues.

The count of this clone is one. The chain couples TRBV7-8 to TRBJ2-5; maybe TRBD1 (6 bases). Trimming took 5 bases from V and 2 from J, leaving 21 bases between them. Germline V lookup: CDR1 SGHVS, CDR2 FQNEAQ. This CDR3 comprises 17 residues. CDR3 loop: CASSHTNRVQRQETQYF. The CDR3 nucleotides are TGTGCCAGCAGCCACACAAACAGGGTCCAGAGACAAGAGACCCAGTACTTC.

This chain uses TRBV7-3 with TRBJ2-6; 9 bases agree with TRBD1. Germline assignment: CDR1 SGHTA and CDR2 FQGTGA. The CDR3 extends over 17 amino acids. The ends lost 5 bases at V and 0 bases at J; junction bases unmatched: 5. CDR3 nucleotides: TGTGCCAGCAGCCAGGGGACAGGGTTCTCTGGGGCCAACGTCCTGACTTTC. Amino acid sequence: CASSQGTGFSGANVLTF.

The CDR3 bases are TGTGCCAGCAGCTTGCTGAGACAAGGCACTGAAGCTTTCTTT. This translates into CASSLLRQGTEAFF. The V gene is TRBV5-5, the J gene TRBJ1-1; D is undetermined. Per the germline V gene, CDR1 is SGHKS and CDR2 is YYEKEE (reference sequence). The germline V and J ends were trimmed by 1 base and 4 bases, with 11 bases remaining between them. The CDR3 has 14 residues. Combining the CDR3 with reference TRBV5-5 and TRBJ1-1 gives the whole variable domain DAGVTQSPTHLIKTRGQQVTLRCSPISGHKSVSWYQQVLGQGPQFIFQYYEKEERGRGNFPDRFSARQFPNYSSELNVNALLLGDSALYLCASSLLRQGTEAFFGQGTRLTVV.